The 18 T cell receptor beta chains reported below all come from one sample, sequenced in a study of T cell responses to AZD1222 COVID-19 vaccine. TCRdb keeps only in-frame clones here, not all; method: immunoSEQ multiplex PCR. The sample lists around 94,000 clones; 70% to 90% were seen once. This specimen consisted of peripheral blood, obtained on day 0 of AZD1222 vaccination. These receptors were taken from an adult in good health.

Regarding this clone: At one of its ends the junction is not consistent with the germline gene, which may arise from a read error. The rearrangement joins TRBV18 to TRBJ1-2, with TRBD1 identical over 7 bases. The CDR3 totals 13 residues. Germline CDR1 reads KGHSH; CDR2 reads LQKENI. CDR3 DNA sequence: TGTGCCACCTCAGGGGGGGCCATACATGGCTACACCTTC. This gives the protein CATSGGAIHGYTF.

DNA of the CDR3: TGTGCCAGCAGCCCCCACTACGGGGTCTTAGCCAAAAACATTCAGTACTTC. This translates into CASSPHYGVLAKNIQYF. The rearrangement joins TRBV3-1 (or the pseudogene TRBV3-2) to TRBJ2-4, with D possibly TRBD2 on 5 matching bases. Between the trimmed V and J ends, which lost 4 bases and 0 bases, there was a span of 16 bases. The germline gives CDR1 LGHDT, CDR2 YNNKEL (reference sequence). The CDR3 is 17 residues long.

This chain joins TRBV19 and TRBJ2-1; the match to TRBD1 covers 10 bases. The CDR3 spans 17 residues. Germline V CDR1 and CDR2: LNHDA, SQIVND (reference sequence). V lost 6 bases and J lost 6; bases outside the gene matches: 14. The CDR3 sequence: CASSSLWETGGLNEQFF. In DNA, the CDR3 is TGTGCCAGTAGCAGCCTGTGGGAGACAGGGGGCCTCAATGAGCAGTTCTTC.

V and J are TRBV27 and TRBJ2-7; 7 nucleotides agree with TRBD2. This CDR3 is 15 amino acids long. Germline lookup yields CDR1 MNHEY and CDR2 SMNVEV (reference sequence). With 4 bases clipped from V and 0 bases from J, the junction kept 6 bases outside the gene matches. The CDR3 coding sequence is TGTGCCAGCAGTTCTCTAGGCGGGAGCTCCTACGAGCAGTACTTC. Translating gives CASSSLGGSSYEQYF.

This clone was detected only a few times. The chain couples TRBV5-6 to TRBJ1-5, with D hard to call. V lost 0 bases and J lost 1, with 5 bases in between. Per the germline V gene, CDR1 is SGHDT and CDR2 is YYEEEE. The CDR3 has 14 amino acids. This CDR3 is CASSLGLSNQPQHF. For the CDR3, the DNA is TGTGCCAGCAGCTTGGGCTTGAGCAATCAGCCCCAGCATTTT.

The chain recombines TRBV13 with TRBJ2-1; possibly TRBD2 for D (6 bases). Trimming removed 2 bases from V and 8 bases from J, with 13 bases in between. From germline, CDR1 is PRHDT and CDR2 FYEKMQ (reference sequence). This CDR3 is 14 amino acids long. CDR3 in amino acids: CASSLYTSRDEQFF. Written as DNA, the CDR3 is TGTGCCAGCAGCTTATATACTAGCCGCGATGAGCAGTTCTTC.

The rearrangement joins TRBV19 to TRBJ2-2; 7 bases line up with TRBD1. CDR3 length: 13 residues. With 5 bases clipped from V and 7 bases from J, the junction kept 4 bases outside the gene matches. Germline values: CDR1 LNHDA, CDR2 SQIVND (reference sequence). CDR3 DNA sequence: TGTGCCAGTAGTGCGACAGGGATCGGGGAGCTGTTTTTT. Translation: CASSATGIGELFF.

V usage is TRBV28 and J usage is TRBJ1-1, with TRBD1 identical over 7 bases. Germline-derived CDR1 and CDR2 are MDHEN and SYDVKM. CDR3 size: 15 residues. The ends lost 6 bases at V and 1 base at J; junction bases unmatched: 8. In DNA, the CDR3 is TGTGCCAGCAGCAGTCCGGGACAGCCGAACACTGAAGCTTTCTTT. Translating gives CASSSPGQPNTEAFF.

Written as DNA, the CDR3 is TGTGCCAGTAGCCGACAGAGCAATCAGCCCCAGCATTTT. It codes for CASSRQSNQPQHF. V usage is TRBV19 and J usage is TRBJ1-5; D may be TRBD1 (5 bases). This CDR3 spans 13 amino acids. V dropped 6 bases and J dropped 1 base, with 7 bases sitting between them. Per the germline V gene, CDR1 is LNHDA and CDR2 is SQIVND (reference sequence).

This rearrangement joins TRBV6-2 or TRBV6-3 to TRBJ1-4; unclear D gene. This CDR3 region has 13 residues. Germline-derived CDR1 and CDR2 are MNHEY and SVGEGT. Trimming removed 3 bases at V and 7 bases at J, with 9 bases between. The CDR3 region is CASSYQSGEKLFF. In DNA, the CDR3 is TGTGCCAGCAGTTATCAGAGCGGTGAAAAACTGTTTTTT.

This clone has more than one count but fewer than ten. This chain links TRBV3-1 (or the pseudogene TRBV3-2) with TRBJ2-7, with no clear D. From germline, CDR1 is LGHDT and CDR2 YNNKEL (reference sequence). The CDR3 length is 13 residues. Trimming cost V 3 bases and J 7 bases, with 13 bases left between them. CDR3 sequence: CASSQGSFGEQYF. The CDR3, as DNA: TGTGCCAGCAGCCAGGGATCATTCGGGGAGCAGTACTTC.

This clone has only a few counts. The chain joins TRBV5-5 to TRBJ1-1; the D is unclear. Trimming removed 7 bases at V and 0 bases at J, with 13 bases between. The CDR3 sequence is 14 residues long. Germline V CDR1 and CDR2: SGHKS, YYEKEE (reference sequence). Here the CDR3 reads CASAGVGLNTEAFF. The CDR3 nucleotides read TGTGCCAGCGCCGGGGTTGGCTTGAACACTGAAGCTTTCTTT.

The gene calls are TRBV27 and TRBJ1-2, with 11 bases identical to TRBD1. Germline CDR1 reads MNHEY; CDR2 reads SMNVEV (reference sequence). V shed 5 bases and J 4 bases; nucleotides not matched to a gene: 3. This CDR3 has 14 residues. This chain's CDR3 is CASSAGTGGYGYTF. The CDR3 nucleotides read TGTGCCAGCAGTGCCGGGACAGGGGGCTATGGCTACACCTTC.

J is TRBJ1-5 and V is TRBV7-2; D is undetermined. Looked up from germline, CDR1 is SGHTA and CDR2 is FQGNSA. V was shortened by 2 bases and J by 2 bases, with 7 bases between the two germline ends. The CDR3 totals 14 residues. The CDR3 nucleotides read TGTGCCAGCAGCTTAAGAAGGGGCAATCAGCCCCAGCATTTT. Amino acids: CASSLRRGNQPQHF. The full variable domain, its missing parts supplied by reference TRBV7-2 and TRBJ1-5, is GAGVSQSPSNKVTEKGKDVELRCDPISGHTALYWYRQSLGQGLEFLIYFQGNSAPDKSGLPSDRFSAERTGGSVSTLTIQRTQQEDSAVYLCASSLRRGNQPQHFGDGTRLSIL.

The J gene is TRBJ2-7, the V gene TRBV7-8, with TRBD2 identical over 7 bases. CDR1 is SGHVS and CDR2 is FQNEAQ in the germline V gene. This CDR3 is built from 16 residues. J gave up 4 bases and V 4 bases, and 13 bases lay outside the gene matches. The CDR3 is CASSSGLGTGGYEQYF. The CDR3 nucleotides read TGTGCCAGCAGCTCCGGTCTAGGGACGGGGGGTTACGAGCAGTACTTC.

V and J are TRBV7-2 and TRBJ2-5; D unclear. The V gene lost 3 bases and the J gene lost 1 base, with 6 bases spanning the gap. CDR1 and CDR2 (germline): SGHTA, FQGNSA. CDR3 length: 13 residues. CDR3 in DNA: TGTGCCAGCAGCTTTTCTCTCCAAGAGACCCAGTACTTC. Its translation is CASSFSLQETQYF.

The CDR3 region is CASSPGSLEAFF. Here the CDR3 DNA reads TGTGCCAGCAGCCCCGGGTCGCTTGAAGCTTTCTTT. The chain carries TRBV7-2 and TRBJ1-1, with unresolved D. The germline V gene encodes CDR1 SGHTA and CDR2 FQGNSA. The ends were cut back, 5 bases at V and 7 bases at J, with 11 bases in the middle. The CDR3 consists of 12 residues.

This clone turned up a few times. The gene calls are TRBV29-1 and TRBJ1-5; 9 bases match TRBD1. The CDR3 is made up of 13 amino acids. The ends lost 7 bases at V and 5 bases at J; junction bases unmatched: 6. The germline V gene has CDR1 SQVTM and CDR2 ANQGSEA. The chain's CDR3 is CSALGQGDQPQHF. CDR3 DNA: TGCAGCGCCCTGGGACAGGGTGATCAGCCCCAGCATTTT.